This T cell receptor beta chain was sequenced for a study of human T cells and chemical hapten exposure (dated by TCRdb to about 2021). Notes on the research overall: For sensitization, 2% DPC in acetone was applied to a roughly 2 cm by roughly 2 cm area of upper inner arm skin. Weekly therapeutic DPC doses were additionally applied to the scalp of patients throughout the approximately 25-week study period. Patch tests used Finn chambers with 0.01% DPC on the upper back, scored after 6 days by International Contact Dermatitis Research Group standards. The mostly female patient cohort included alopecia areata with under or over 50% scalp involvement, alopecia totalis and alopecia universalis. The libraries were sequenced as a pool, and the TCR yield per sample differed mostly because of small variations in library volumes within the pool. This study followed changes in the peripheral blood TCR repertoire in vivo during primary and secondary sensitization of alopecia patients to the hapten diphenylcyclopropenone (DPC). Patient blood was sampled pre-sensitization (week 0) and at 2, 6 and about 24 weeks after DPC sensitization. About 30 alopecia patients provided blood for TCR sequencing at one to four time points (pre-sensitization, 2, 6 and 24 weeks).

The method was RACE. TCRdb records NextSeq 500 as the sequencer. During library preparation, unique molecular identifiers were attached to individual cDNA molecules so that TCRs could be counted in a quantitative, reproducible way. Each blood RNA sample was used to sequence both TCR alpha and TCR beta chains. As for the authors' bioinformatics: The median number of TCRs per sample was roughly 94,000, ranging from roughly 20,000 to 700,000. V, J and CDR3 annotation of the TCR reads was performed with the Decombinator software suite. For PS versus PT1 abundance plots, all samples were subsampled to the same number of TCRs (28,000). TCRs were defined as expanded if absent before sensitization and observed at least eight times at the 2-week time point. In TCRdb, the public reads were trimmed at Q25 with fastp and aligned with MiXCR, with productive beta chains retained. A single entry per CDR3 protein holds the most common genes and DNA from its merged rows. The V and J calls reflect TCRdb's pipeline rather than the authors' work. This sample comprises 85,000 to 100,000 distinct CDR3 sequences, 25% to 30% of them detected only once. 10% of the sample rests with the top ten.

Paper-wide results and their limitations: Expanded TCRs formed significantly more large CDR3 similarity clusters than pre-sensitization or healthy control sets, consistent with antigen-driven responses. DPC sensitization did not change the number of TCRs with a frequency above 1 in 1000, and there was no evidence of changes in global repertoire structure. Because every patient had alopecia, a presumed autoimmune disease, the patients' immune response might differ from that of healthy individuals. Patch test score was positively correlated with the number of PT1 expanded TCRs, with significance at thresholds 8, 16 and 32 but not at 4. After repeated subsampling, changes were observed in the strength of the expansion versus patch-test correlation and in the threshold at which the correlation became significant.

On this clonotype: What this receptor recognizes is not known. Per-nucleotide qualities are absent, and no much larger clonotype sits a single base away.

The germline ends are 7 bases apart after V is trimmed by 0 bases and J by 0 bases. Looking up the germline V gene yields CDR1 SGHRS and CDR2 YFSETQ. The CDR3 runs 14 residues from the cysteine to the phenylalanine. Only CDR3 DNA is held: 42 bases, read in frame from base 1. Taken with the paper, the label for time point translates to: patch test 3, about 24 weeks after DPC sensitization. Sample treatment or condition, as interpreted from the label and publication: therapeutic diphenylcyclopropenone sensitization with weekly scalp DPC. At each patch-test visit, blood was drawn before the patch test was applied. To be eligible, patients had to be aged 18 to 70, diagnosed with alopecia and judged suitable for DPC therapy, while pregnant patients were excluded. Total RNA was extracted from unfractionated whole blood collected in Tempus Blood RNA tubes.

The specimen was whole blood, collected in connection with sensitization to the hapten diphenylcyclopropenone (DPC). The clonotype comes from a man in his forties with alopecia areata. Some clones in this sample may be carry-over from other donors' samples. This chain joins TRBV5-1 to TRBJ2-7; the D segment could be TRBD1, given 5 matching bases. The CDR3 protein sequence reads: CASSLEGHSYEQYF. The nucleotides are TGCGCCAGCAGCTTGGAGGGGCACTCCTACGAGCAGTACTTC.